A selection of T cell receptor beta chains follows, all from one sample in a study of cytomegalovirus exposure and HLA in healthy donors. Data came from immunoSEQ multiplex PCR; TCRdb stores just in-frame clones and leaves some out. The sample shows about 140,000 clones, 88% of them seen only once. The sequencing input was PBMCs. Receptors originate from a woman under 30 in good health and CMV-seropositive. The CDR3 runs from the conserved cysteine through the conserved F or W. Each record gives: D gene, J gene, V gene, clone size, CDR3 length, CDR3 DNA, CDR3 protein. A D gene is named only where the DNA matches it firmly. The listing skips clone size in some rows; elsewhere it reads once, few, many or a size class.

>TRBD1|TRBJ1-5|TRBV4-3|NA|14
TGCGCCAGCAGCCATCACGGGACAGATCAGCCCCAGCATTTT
CASSHHGTDQPQHF
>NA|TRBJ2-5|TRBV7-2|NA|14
TGTGCCAGCAGCGGAGGGACGGCCTGGGCGACCCAGTACTTC
CASSGGTAWATQYF
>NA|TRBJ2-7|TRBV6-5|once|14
TGTGCCAGCAGTAACAGGGAGTCACGCTACGAGCAGTACTTC
CASSNRESRYEQYF
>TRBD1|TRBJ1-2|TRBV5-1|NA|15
TGCGCCAGCAGCCCGGGAGGGACAGCGAACTATGGCTACACCTTC
CASSPGGTANYGYTF
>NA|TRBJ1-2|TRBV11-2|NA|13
TGTGCCAGCAGCTCTGGGGGGAACTATGGCTACACCTTC
CASSSGGNYGYTF
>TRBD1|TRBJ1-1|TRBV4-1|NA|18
TGCGCCAGCAGTCCAGGGGGCCTACGGGCCTACCTGGATTATGAAGCTTTCTTT
CASSPGGLRAYLDYEAFF
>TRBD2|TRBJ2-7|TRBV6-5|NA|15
TGTGCCAGCAGTTACTCGGTTAGCGGGACCTACGAGCAGTACTTC
CASSYSVSGTYEQYF
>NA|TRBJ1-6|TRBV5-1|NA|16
TGCGCCAGCAGCTTGACGGGTGGGTCCTATAATTCACCCCTCCACTTT
CASSLTGGSYNSPLHF
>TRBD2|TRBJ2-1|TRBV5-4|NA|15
TGTGCCAGCAGCTCCCGACTAGCGGGGGGGCCTGAGCAGTTCTTC
CASSSRLAGGPEQFF
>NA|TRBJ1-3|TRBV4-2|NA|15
TGTGCCAGCAGCCAAGATTGGAGCTCTGGAAACACCATATATTTT
CASSQDWSSGNTIYF